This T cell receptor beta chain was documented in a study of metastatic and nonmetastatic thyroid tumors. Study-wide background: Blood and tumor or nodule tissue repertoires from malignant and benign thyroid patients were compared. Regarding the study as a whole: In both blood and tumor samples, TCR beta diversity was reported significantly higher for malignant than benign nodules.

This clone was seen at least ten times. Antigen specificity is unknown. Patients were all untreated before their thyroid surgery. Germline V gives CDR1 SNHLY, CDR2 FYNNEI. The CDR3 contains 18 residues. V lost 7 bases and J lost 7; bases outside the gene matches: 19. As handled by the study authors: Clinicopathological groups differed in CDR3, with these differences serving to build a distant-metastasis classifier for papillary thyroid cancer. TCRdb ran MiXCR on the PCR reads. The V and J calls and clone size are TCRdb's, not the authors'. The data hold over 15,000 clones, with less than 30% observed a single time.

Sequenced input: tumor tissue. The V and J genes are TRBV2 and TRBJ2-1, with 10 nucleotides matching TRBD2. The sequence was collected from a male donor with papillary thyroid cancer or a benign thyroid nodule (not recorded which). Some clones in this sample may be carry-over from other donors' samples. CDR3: CASTPGLAPHKSDNEQFF. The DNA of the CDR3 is TGTGCCAGCACCCCGGGACTAGCGCCACACAAGTCGGATAATGAGCAGTTCTTC.